The 21 T cell receptor beta chains presented below share a single source sample, sequenced in a study of neurological immune-mediated disorders. MiXCR, run by TCRdb on the 5' RACE reads, gives a single entry per CDR3 protein. The sample contains around 70,000 distinct CDR3 sequences, roughly 5.6% of which appear only once. What was sequenced was PBMCs. Every receptor here comes from a man between 18 and 29 years old with multiple sclerosis.

With regard to this clonotype: A much larger clone sits a single nucleotide away, making a read error possible. The gene calls are TRBV9 and TRBJ2-2; maybe TRBD2 (6 bases). The V gene's germline CDR1 is SGDLS and CDR2 YYNGEE. The CDR3 is 14 residues long. The CDR3 spells CANSGTGGSGELFF. In DNA form, the CDR3 reads TGTGCCAACAGCGGTACAGGAGGGAGCGGGGAGCTGTTTTTT.

With respect to this clonotype: Germline is not matched at one junction end, which may reflect a read error. The chain combines TRBV30 with TRBJ1-5; possible D gene TRBD1, 6 bases. This CDR3 has 14 residues. Looked up from germline, CDR1 is GTSNPN and CDR2 is SVGIG (reference sequence). CDR3 in DNA: TGTGCCTGGAGTGTACAGGGTAACAATCAGCCCCAGAATTTT. This sequence encodes CAWSVQGNNQPQNF.

In its sample, this clonotype was seen many times. J is TRBJ2-1 and V is TRBV20-1; D call uncertain. This CDR3 is 10 amino acids long. Looked up from germline, CDR1 is DFQATT and CDR2 is SNEGSKA (reference sequence). V lost 4 bases to trimming and J lost 4 bases, with 2 bases between them. The DNA of the CDR3 is TGCAGTGCTATGTACAATGAGCAGTTCTTC. As protein: CSAMYNEQFF.

A remark on this clonotype: Sequence at one end of the junction differs from germline and may be a read error. The chain carries TRBV7-8 and TRBJ1-5; 7 bases line up with TRBD1. The V gene's germline CDR1 is SGHVS and CDR2 FQNEAQ. This CDR3 spans 14 amino acids. This CDR3 reads CASSLETGRQPQNF. The CDR3 DNA reads as TGTGCCAGCAGCTTAGAGACAGGGAGGCAGCCCCAGAATTTT.

This clonotype was found many times. The chain has TRBV2 and TRBJ2-1; 7 nucleotides match TRBD2. Germline assignment: CDR1 SNHLY and CDR2 FYNNEI. With 11 bases clipped from V and 0 bases from J, the junction kept 13 bases outside the gene matches. This CDR3 is built from 16 residues. CDR3 protein: CADGGDSGPSYNEQFF. The CDR3 DNA reads as TGTGCCGATGGGGGGGATAGCGGACCCTCCTACAATGAGCAGTTCTTC.

This clonotype was observed many times. The chain recombines TRBV11-2 with TRBJ2-3, with D uncertain. Trimming removed 0 bases at V and 6 bases at J, with 13 bases between. Looked up from germline, CDR1 is SGHAT and CDR2 is FQNNGV. The CDR3 spans 15 residues. The chain's CDR3 is CASSLDPGKRDTQYF. Here the CDR3 DNA reads TGTGCCAGCAGCTTAGATCCCGGTAAAAGGGATACGCAGTATTTT.

The gene calls are TRBV28 and TRBJ2-1; D gene uncertain. Germline V CDR1 and CDR2: MDHEN, SYDVKM. The CDR3 covers 14 residues. V lost 4 bases and J lost 3, with 10 bases in between. The CDR3 DNA sequence: TGTGCCAGCAGTTCTGTCGAAAGCTACAATGAGCAGTTCTTC. Translated: CASSSVESYNEQFF. Drawing the rest from reference TRBV28 and TRBJ2-1, the complete variable domain is DVKVTQSSRYLVKRTGEKVFLECVQDMDHENMFWYRQDPGLGLRLIYFSYDVKMKEKGDIPEGYSVSREKKERFSLILESASTNQTSMYLCASSSVESYNEQFFGPGTRLTVL.

The chain links TRBV28 to TRBJ2-1; D is undetermined. CDR1 and CDR2 (germline): MDHEN, SYDVKM. The CDR3 is made up of 13 amino acids. The germline V and J ends were trimmed by 5 bases and 6 bases, with 11 bases remaining between them. CDR3 nucleotide sequence: TGTGCCAGCAGTCCGCGCTCTCCCAATGAGCAGTTCTTC. Amino acid sequence: CASSPRSPNEQFF.

This clonotype was counted many times. CDR3 sequence: CASSLVGSRADTQYF. The CDR3 DNA follows: TGTGCCAGCAGCTTAGTGGGTAGTCGGGCAGATACGCAGTATTTT. The rearrangement uses TRBV7-2 and TRBJ2-3; D unclear. The CDR3 runs 15 residues. The V end was cut by 1 base, the J end by 4 bases, with 12 bases between. The germline V gene has CDR1 SGHTA and CDR2 FQGNSA.

This clonotype was detected ten times or more. The chain uses TRBV7-2 and TRBJ1-3; the D gene is possibly TRBD1 (5 bases). V was shortened by 3 bases and J by 0 bases, with 9 bases between the two germline ends. Germline CDR1 and CDR2: SGHTA and FQGNSA. This CDR3 has 15 residues. This CDR3 reads CASSLGRHSGNTIYF. CDR3 bases: TGTGCCAGCAGCTTGGGACGCCACTCTGGAAACACCATATATTTT. Full variable domain (rest looked up from reference TRBV7-2 and TRBJ1-3): GAGVSQSPSNKVTEKGKDVELRCDPISGHTALYWYRQSLGQGLEFLIYFQGNSAPDKSGLPSDRFSAERTGGSVSTLTIQRTQQEDSAVYLCASSLGRHSGNTIYFGEGSWLTVV.

As to this clonotype: This may be a read error, as it is one base from a much larger clone. The chain is built from TRBV20-1 and TRBJ2-4; D gene uncertain. The CDR3 runs to 11 residues. The germline V and J ends were trimmed by 4 bases and 4 bases, with 5 bases remaining between them. CDR1 is DFQATT and CDR2 is SNEGSKA in the germline V gene (reference sequence). The CDR3, as DNA: TGCAGTGCTATAAAGAAAAACATTCAGTACTTC. This encodes CSAIKKNIQYF.

This clonotype came up many times. The V call is TRBV6-2 or TRBV6-3, the J call TRBJ1-5; no reliable D call. This CDR3 is built from 14 residues. V lost 2 bases, J lost 4 bases, and 9 bases lay in between. CDR1 is MNHEY and CDR2 is SVGEGT in the germline V gene. CDR3 nucleotide sequence: TGTGCCAGCAGTTACAATCCACCTAATCAGCCCCAGCATTTT. Translated, it gives CASSYNPPNQPQHF.

This clonotype was observed many times. The chain couples TRBV29-1 to TRBJ2-3; D gene ambiguous. CDR1 is SQVTM, CDR2 ANQGSEA, per germline. Trimming took off 3 bases at V and 4 bases at J, with 11 bases between the two ends. This CDR3 is 13 amino acids long. The CDR3 loop reads CSVDSSFPDTQYF. The CDR3 DNA follows: TGCAGCGTTGATAGCAGCTTCCCAGATACGCAGTATTTT.

This clonotype was counted between two and nine times. V is TRBV20-1 and J is TRBJ2-7, with D perhaps assigned TRBD1 or TRBD2 (5 bases each). Germline assignment: CDR1 DFQATT and CDR2 SNEGSKA (reference sequence). The CDR3 runs 13 residues. Trimming pared 2 bases from V and 0 bases from J, leaving 8 bases between. The CDR3 spells CSARRDPSYEQYF. The DNA of the CDR3 is TGCAGTGCTAGACGGGACCCCTCCTACGAGCAGTACTTC.

This clonotype was seen more than once but under ten times. With a much larger clone just one base away, this may be a read error. V is TRBV6-2 or TRBV6-3 and J is TRBJ1-5; D uncertain. Trimming shortened V by 2 bases and J by 3 bases, and 5 bases separated the two germline ends. CDR1 is MNHEY, CDR2 SVGEGT, per germline. The CDR3 runs 13 residues. CDR3 in DNA: TGTGCCAGCAGTTACCGGATCAATCAGCCCCAGCATTTT. Its protein product is CASSYRINQPQHF.

This clonotype has ten or more counts. The rearrangement links TRBV5-1 to TRBJ1-6; tentative D call: TRBD1 (6 bases). Germline CDR1 reads SGHRS; CDR2 reads YFSETQ. The CDR3 is 14 residues long. V lost 0 bases, J lost 10 bases, and 11 bases lay in between. The CDR3 sequence is CASSLAGAGSPLHF. CDR3 nucleotides: TGCGCCAGCAGCTTGGCGGGGGCAGGGTCACCCCTCCACTTT.

In this sample, this clonotype turned up a few times. The V and J genes are TRBV13 and TRBJ2-3; 7 bases align to TRBD2. Trimming removed 2 bases from V and 0 bases from J; junction bases left unmatched: 2. The length of the CDR3 is 15 residues. Germline CDR1 is PRHDT and CDR2 is FYEKMQ (reference sequence). CDR3 protein: CASSLMGGSTDTQYF. The CDR3 nucleotides read TGTGCCAGCAGCTTAATGGGGGGGAGCACAGATACGCAGTATTTT.

This clonotype was seen at least ten times. The gene calls are TRBV5-1 and TRBJ2-1; D perhaps matches TRBD2 (5 bases). CDR3 size: 16 residues. Germline assignment: CDR1 SGHRS and CDR2 YFSETQ. Deletions cut 5 bases from V and 0 bases from J, with 15 bases between. The CDR3 region is CASRAAPSSSYNEQFF. In nucleotides, the CDR3 is TGCGCCAGCAGAGCGGCCCCGTCGAGCTCCTACAATGAGCAGTTCTTC.

Many counts were recorded for this clonotype. This rearrangement joins TRBV5-6 to TRBJ1-2; D is perhaps TRBD1 (6 bases). Trimming took off 4 bases at V and 4 bases at J, with 17 bases between the two ends. Germline V gene sequence: CDR1 SGHDT, CDR2 YYEEEE. This CDR3 has 15 amino acids. CDR3 protein: CASSGTGTTLYGYTF. The CDR3 region has the DNA TGTGCCAGCAGCGGAACCGGGACAACGCTCTATGGCTACACCTTC. Full variable domain (outside the CDR3, taken from reference TRBV5-6 and TRBJ1-2): DAGVTQSPTHLIKTRGQQVTLRCSPKSGHDTVSWYQQALGQGPQFIFQYYEEEERQRGNFPDRFSGHQFPNYSSELNVNALLLGDSALYLCASSGTGTTLYGYTFGSGTRLTVV.

This clonotype was counted at least ten times. This chain uses TRBV7-6 with TRBJ2-2, with unresolved D. The V gene lost 1 base and the J gene lost 3 bases, with 9 bases spanning the gap. Germline V gene data show CDR1 as SGHVS and CDR2 as FNYEAQ. The CDR3 is made up of 15 amino acids. The CDR3 region is CASSLGRVDTGELFF. The CDR3 DNA is TGTGCCAGCAGCTTAGGAAGAGTTGACACCGGGGAGCTGTTTTTT.

This clonotype occurred many times. The V call is TRBV20-1, the J call TRBJ2-2; the match to TRBD2 covers 7 bases. CDR1 DFQATT and CDR2 SNEGSKA come from the germline V gene (reference sequence). The CDR3 totals 15 residues. The V and J ends lost 7 bases and 3 bases, in that order; junction bases with no gene match: 11. The CDR3 bases are TGCAGTGTCTCAAGGGCAGGGAGGGACACCGGGGAGCTGTTTTTT. It encodes CSVSRAGRDTGELFF.